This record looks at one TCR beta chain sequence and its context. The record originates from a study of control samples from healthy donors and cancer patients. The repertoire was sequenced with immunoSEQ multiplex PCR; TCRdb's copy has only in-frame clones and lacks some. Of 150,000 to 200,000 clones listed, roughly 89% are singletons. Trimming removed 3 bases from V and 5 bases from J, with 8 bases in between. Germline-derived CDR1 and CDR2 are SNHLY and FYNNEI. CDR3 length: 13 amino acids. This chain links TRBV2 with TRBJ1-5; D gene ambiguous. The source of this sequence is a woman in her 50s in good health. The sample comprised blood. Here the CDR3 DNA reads TGTGCCAGCAGTGAGACGGGCGATCAGCCCCAGCATTTT. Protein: CASSETGDQPQHF.